The subject of this entry is one T cell receptor (beta chain). The sample belongs to a study of brain T cells in children with intractable seizures. Some clones are missing from TCRdb's copy, which holds only in-frame ones; the method was immunoSEQ multiplex PCR. The sample records about 340,000 clones, approximately 93% being singletons. Germline CDR1 and CDR2: SGHRS and YFSETQ. The CDR3 loop spans 13 amino acids. The germline V and J ends were trimmed by 4 bases and 2 bases, with 10 bases remaining between them. Time point given: blood from clinic visit 5 months post-surgery; TSC patient then seizure free.

The receptor was derived from a boy less than two years old with tuberous sclerosis and intractable seizures. The chain is built from TRBV5-1 and TRBJ2-7; a weak D match, TRBD1 (6 bases). Sequenced material: peripheral blood, taken 4 to 5 months after surgery. The CDR3 here is CASSGGQPYEQYF. CDR3 nucleotides: TGCGCCAGCAGCGGCGGACAGCCCTACGAGCAGTACTTC.